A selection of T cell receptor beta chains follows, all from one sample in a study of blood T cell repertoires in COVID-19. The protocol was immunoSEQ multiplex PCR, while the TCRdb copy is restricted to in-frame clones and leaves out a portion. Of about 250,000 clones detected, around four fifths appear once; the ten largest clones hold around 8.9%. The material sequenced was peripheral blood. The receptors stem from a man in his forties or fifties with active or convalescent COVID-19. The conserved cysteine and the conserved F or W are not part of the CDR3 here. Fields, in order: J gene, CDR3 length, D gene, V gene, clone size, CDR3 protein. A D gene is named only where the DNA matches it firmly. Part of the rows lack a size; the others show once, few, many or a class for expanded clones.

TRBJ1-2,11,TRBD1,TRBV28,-,ASNPSDRGGYT
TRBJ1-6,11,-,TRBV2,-,ASSEAADKPLH
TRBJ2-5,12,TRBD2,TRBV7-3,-,ASSSTSGKETQY
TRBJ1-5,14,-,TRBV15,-,ATSRVSRGNHQPQH
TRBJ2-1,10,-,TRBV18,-,ASSPPVYEQF
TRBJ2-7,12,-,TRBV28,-,ASSHKHRDYEQY
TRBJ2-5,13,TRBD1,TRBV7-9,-,ASSPGQGGSETQY
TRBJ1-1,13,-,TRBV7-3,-,ASSLVGGSESEAF
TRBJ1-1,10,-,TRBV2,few,ASSAPDYKAF
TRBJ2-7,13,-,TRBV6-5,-,ASRLTWQGGNEQY
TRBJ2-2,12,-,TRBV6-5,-,ASRPGTHTGELF
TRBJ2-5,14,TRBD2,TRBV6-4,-,ASSEAGGGAVKTQY
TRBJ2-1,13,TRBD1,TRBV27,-,ASSLRGQGEGEQF
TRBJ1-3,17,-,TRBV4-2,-,ASSQSGGQTIFSGNTIY
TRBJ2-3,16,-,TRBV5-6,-,ASSLGGLGEAGRDTQY
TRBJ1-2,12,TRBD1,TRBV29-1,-,SVDRGTGSYGYT
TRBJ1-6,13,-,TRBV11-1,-,ASSLEPSENSPLH
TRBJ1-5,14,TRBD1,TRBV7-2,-,ASSLSTGTGLQPQH
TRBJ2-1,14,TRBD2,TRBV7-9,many,ASSSTSGGSYNEQF
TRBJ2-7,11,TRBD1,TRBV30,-,AWDRGVSYEQY
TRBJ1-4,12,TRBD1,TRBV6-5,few,ASTEDRVNEKLF
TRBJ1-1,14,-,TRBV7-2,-,ASSSSGFSGYTEAF
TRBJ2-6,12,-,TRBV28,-,ASSGRAGANVLT
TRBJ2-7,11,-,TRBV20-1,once,SASFQGNYEQY
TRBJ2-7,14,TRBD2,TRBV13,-,ASSLVGRPGGHEQY
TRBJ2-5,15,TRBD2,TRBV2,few,ASRAGTSGIESETQY
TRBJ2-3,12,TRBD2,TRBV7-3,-,ASSPLAATDTQY
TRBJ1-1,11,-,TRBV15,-,ATSRGGRAEAF